This TCR beta chain was captured by sequencing in a study of T cell responses to AZD1222 COVID-19 vaccine. In its sample, this clone was seen a few times. Its specificity is unknown. Germline V gene sequence: CDR1 SGHTA, CDR2 FQGNSA. Trimming took off 7 bases at V and 4 bases at J, with 14 bases between the two ends. CDR3 length equals 14 residues. The method was immunoSEQ multiplex PCR; TCRdb's version includes in-frame clones alone and lacks a portion of them. The sample lists 150,000 to 200,000 clones, around 92% occurring once. Overall study results and limits: The donors showed a predominance of white British ancestry and of females, with possible underestimation of clonal diversity.

This clonotype originated in an adult in good health. The chain links TRBV7-2 to TRBJ2-1; no clear D. The input for sequencing was peripheral blood, taken on day 0 of AZD1222 vaccination. The CDR3: CASNYPGPYNEQFF. For the CDR3, the DNA is TGTGCCAGCAACTACCCTGGTCCTTACAATGAGCAGTTCTTC.